A selection of T cell receptor beta chains follows, all from one sample in a study of T cells expressing NK-cell markers. TCRdb reprocessed the 5' RACE reads and reports one entry per CDR3 protein, with no DNA. The sample data list 130,000 to 150,000 distinct CDR3 sequences. The sample taken for sequencing was blood T cells: a sorted CD56 or NKG2C T cell subset, CD4+ or CD8+ T cells, or bulk PBMC T cells (not recorded which). These receptors all stem from a man aged 18 to 30 in good health. CDR3s include the opening cysteine and the closing phenylalanine or tryptophan. The order of the fields is CDR3 protein, J gene, V gene.

CDR3aa: CASSLSPGQGYEQYF
j_gene: TRBJ2-7
v_gene: TRBV5-6

CDR3aa: CAWNNEGLDDYGYTF
j_gene: TRBJ1-2
v_gene: TRBV30

CDR3aa: CASSQVRAVRIDTQYF
j_gene: TRBJ2-3
v_gene: TRBV4-1

CDR3aa: CASSFFFWEENYGYTF
j_gene: TRBJ1-2
v_gene: TRBV19

CDR3aa: CASSLDSEGQQYF
j_gene: TRBJ2-7
v_gene: TRBV7-9

CDR3aa: CASIRAQETQYF
j_gene: TRBJ2-5
v_gene: TRBV23-1

CDR3aa: CASSPPSSFYNSPLHF
j_gene: TRBJ1-6
v_gene: TRBV11-2

CDR3aa: CSVTGSRAGANVLTF
j_gene: TRBJ2-6
v_gene: TRBV29-1

CDR3aa: CSASGPGPEQFF
j_gene: TRBJ2-1
v_gene: TRBV20-1

CDR3aa: CASSVDGGGAQETQYF
j_gene: TRBJ2-5
v_gene: TRBV9

CDR3aa: CASSLARGGTGELFF
j_gene: TRBJ2-2
v_gene: TRBV5-1

CDR3aa: CASGLVAGQETQYF
j_gene: TRBJ2-5
v_gene: TRBV12-5

CDR3aa: CASSQDLTGPGELFF
j_gene: TRBJ2-2
v_gene: TRBV4-3

CDR3aa: CSARMLQAGAYTDTQYF
j_gene: TRBJ2-3
v_gene: TRBV20-1

CDR3aa: CSVVWLAASTDTQYF
j_gene: TRBJ2-3
v_gene: TRBV29-1

CDR3aa: CASSPYAGANVLTF
j_gene: TRBJ2-6
v_gene: TRBV12-3/TRBV12-4